This entry lists 6 T cell receptor beta chains sequenced from one sample in a study of naive and memory T cell subsets. The beta constant-region primer was an equimolar mix of two oligonucleotides covering TRBC1 and TRBC2. Nested alpha and beta constant-region primers with the SP2 primer drove four PCR rounds on ligated cDNA. TCRdb re-analysed the UMI-ligation and nested PCR reads in MiXCR, keeping a single row per CDR3 protein. This table has 120,000 to 150,000 distinct CDR3 sequences, roughly 22% appearing once. Study-wide findings and caveats: A few larger clonotypes appeared in naive repertoires, especially CD8, possibly memory cells re-expressing CD45RA.

Their antigens are not known. Sequencing was performed on naive CD4+ T cells from blood. These receptors were obtained from a human donor in good health.

Only a few counts were recorded for this clonotype. This chain links TRBV18 with TRBJ1-1; tentative D call: TRBD1 (5 bases). The V end lost 5 bases, the J end lost 2 bases, and 12 bases lay between the germline ends. CDR3 length: 14 residues. CDR1 and CDR2 from the germline V gene are KGHSH and LQKENI. CDR3 protein: CASSLPGPNTEAFF. CDR3 nucleotide sequence: TGTGCCAGCTCATTACCGGGACCAAACACTGAAGCTTTCTTT.

This clonotype was detected ten times or more. The chain uses TRBV23-1 and TRBJ2-2; no firm D call. TRBV23-1 is filed as an ORF, its function uncertain. Deletions cut 2 bases from V and 4 bases from J, with 11 bases between. The CDR3 contains 15 residues. The CDR3 region is CASSQTSNSTGELFF. In DNA form, the CDR3 reads TGCGCCAGCAGTCAAACCTCAAATTCCACCGGGGAGCTGTTTTTT.

This clonotype was seen just once. The V call is TRBV20-1, the J call TRBJ2-3; 7 bases align to TRBD2. The CDR3 has 14 residues. Unmatched junction bases numbered 8, after V lost 7 bases and J lost 1 base. The germline V gene has CDR1 DFQATT and CDR2 SNEGSKA (reference sequence). CDR3 region: CSGALSGGTDTQYF. CDR3 DNA: TGCAGTGGGGCCCTCAGCGGGGGCACAGATACGCAGTATTTT.

A few counts support this clonotype. V is TRBV20-1 and J is TRBJ1-5; D remains ambiguous. Germline assignment: CDR1 DFQATT and CDR2 SNEGSKA (reference sequence). V was pared by 0 bases and J by 15 bases, with 12 bases between. CDR3 size: 11 residues. CDR3 coding DNA: TGCAGTGCTAGAGAGCGGTTGACAACGCATTTT. Residues: CSARERLTTHF.

Only a few counts were recorded for this clonotype. The CDR3 reads CSVAGTSDGDTQYF. CDR3 DNA sequence: TGCAGCGTCGCCGGGACTAGCGATGGGGATACGCAGTATTTT. The chain is built from TRBV29-1 and TRBJ2-3; 10 bases match TRBD2. With 6 bases clipped from V and 6 bases from J, the junction kept 9 bases outside the gene matches. The CDR3 covers 14 residues. Germline V gene sequence: CDR1 SQVTM, CDR2 ANQGSEA.

This clonotype was detected a few times. The CDR3 spells CASSYDFRGNQPQHF. CDR3 DNA: TGTGCCAGCAGCTACGACTTCCGGGGTAATCAGCCCCAGCATTTT. V and J are TRBV28 and TRBJ1-5, with no clear D. There are 15 residues in the CDR3. CDR1 is MDHEN and CDR2 is SYDVKM in the germline V gene. Trimming pared 6 bases from V and 4 bases from J, leaving 16 bases between.